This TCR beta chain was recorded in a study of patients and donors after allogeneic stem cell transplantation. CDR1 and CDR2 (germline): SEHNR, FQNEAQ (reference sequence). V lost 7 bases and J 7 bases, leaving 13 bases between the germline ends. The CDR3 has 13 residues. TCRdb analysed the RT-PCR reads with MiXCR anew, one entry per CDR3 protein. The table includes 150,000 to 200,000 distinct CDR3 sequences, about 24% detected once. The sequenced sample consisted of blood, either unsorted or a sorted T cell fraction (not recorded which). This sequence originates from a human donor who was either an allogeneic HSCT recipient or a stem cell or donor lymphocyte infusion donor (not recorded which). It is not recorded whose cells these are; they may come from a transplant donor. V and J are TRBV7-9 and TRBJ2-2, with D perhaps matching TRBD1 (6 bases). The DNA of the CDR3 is TGTGCCAGCAAAACAGGGCCGATCGGGGAGCTGTTTTTT. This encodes CASKTGPIGELFF.